This passage covers 27 T cell receptor beta chains from one sample sequenced in a study of blood T cell repertoires in COVID-19. TCRdb's table, derived via immunoSEQ multiplex PCR, lists solely in-frame clones and lacks some. Seen here are around 200,000 clones, 86% observed once, and the top ten hold 7% to 7.5%. The sample taken for sequencing was peripheral blood. Receptors were obtained from an elderly woman in a cohort sampled during active or convalescent COVID-19.

The rearrangement links TRBV29-1 to TRBJ1-5, with TRBD1 as a possible D gene (6 bases). Trimming took 4 bases from V and 3 from J, leaving 25 bases between them. Looked up from germline, CDR1 is SQVTM and CDR2 is ANQGSEA. There are 18 residues in the CDR3. CDR3 residues: CSVVLRSRGGALNQPQHF. The CDR3, as DNA: TGCAGCGTTGTCCTACGCTCGAGGGGGGGGGCCCTCAATCAGCCCCAGCATTTT.

The chain employs TRBV6-4 and TRBJ2-2; TRBD2 is a possible D gene (6 bases). Germline V gives CDR1 MRHNA, CDR2 SNTAGT. The CDR3 contains 15 residues. V lost 3 bases and J 5 bases, leaving 13 bases between the germline ends. CDR3 residues: CASSEGTSGTGELFF. In nucleotides, the CDR3 is TGTGCCAGCAGTGAGGGGACCAGCGGGACCGGGGAGCTGTTTTTT.

This clone appeared a few times. V is TRBV19 and J is TRBJ2-1, with TRBD1 as a possible D gene (6 bases). Germline V CDR1 and CDR2: LNHDA, SQIVND (reference sequence). This CDR3 has 14 residues. Between the trimmed V and J ends, which lost 7 bases and 3 bases, there was a span of 13 bases. The CDR3 bases are TGTGCCAGTATTGACAGGTCCGGCTACAATGAGCAGTTCTTC. Its translation is CASIDRSGYNEQFF.

V is TRBV30 and J is TRBJ1-6; D gene ambiguous. Per the germline V gene, CDR1 is GTSNPN and CDR2 is SVGIG (reference sequence). CDR3 size: 14 residues. V was pared by 0 bases and J by 7 bases, with 10 bases between. The CDR3 region is CAWSVLGGNSPLHF. CDR3 DNA sequence: TGTGCCTGGAGTGTACTGGGCGGGAATTCACCCCTCCACTTT.

V usage is TRBV5-1 and J usage is TRBJ1-2; 7 bases match TRBD1. Germline V gives CDR1 SGHRS, CDR2 YFSETQ. This CDR3 comprises 14 residues. After removal of 4 bases from V and 4 bases from J, the junction contained 7 bases not matched to a gene. DNA of the CDR3: TGCGCCAGCAGCCAGGGACAGCCCATCTATGGCTACACCTTC. This translates into CASSQGQPIYGYTF.

This chain links TRBV18 with TRBJ2-3, with no clear D. CDR1 and CDR2 (germline): KGHSH, LQKENI. The CDR3 contains 17 residues. Deletions cut 3 bases from V and 0 bases from J, with 16 bases between. CDR3 in amino acids: CASSPTVGSDSTDTQYF. The DNA for the CDR3 is TGTGCCAGCTCACCTACGGTCGGGTCCGACAGCACAGATACGCAGTATTTT.

This clone has more than one count but fewer than ten. The chain uses TRBV7-9 and TRBJ1-4, with D maybe TRBD1 (5 bases). Germline V lookup: CDR1 SEHNR, CDR2 FQNEAQ (reference sequence). CDR3 length equals 15 residues. Trimming cost V 3 bases and J 7 bases, with 15 bases left between them. Here the CDR3 reads CASSLGQHPGEKLFF. For the CDR3, the DNA is TGTGCCAGCAGCTTGGGGCAACATCCCGGTGAAAAACTGTTTTTT.

The chain joins TRBV27 to TRBJ2-1; a weak D match, TRBD2 (6 bases). The CDR3 has 12 residues. Trimming removed 7 bases at V and 6 bases at J, with 10 bases between. Germline CDR1 is MNHEY and CDR2 is SMNVEV (reference sequence). The CDR3 DNA follows: TGTGCCAGCACTGCGGGGCGCAATGAGCAGTTCTTC. Its protein product is CASTAGRNEQFF.

V is TRBV6-5 and J is TRBJ1-2; 11 nucleotides match TRBD1. CDR1 and CDR2 from the germline V gene are MNHEY and SVGAGI. This CDR3 has 14 residues. Unmatched junction bases numbered 1, after V lost 4 bases and J lost 3 bases. This CDR3 reads CASSWTGGDYGYTF. DNA of the CDR3: TGTGCCAGCAGTTGGACAGGGGGCGACTATGGCTACACCTTC.

CDR3 coding DNA: TGTGCCAGCAGCTCCTCCCCGGGACAGGGCCGTAATTCACCCCTCCACTTT. This translates into CASSSSPGQGRNSPLHF. The chain carries TRBV11-2 and TRBJ1-6; TRBD1 matches at 9 bases. The CDR3 is made up of 17 amino acids. J was trimmed by 6 bases and V by 4 bases; bases with no gene match: 10. Germline lookup yields CDR1 SGHAT and CDR2 FQNNGV.

Worth noting for this clone: Different DNA sequences within this sample yield the same CDR3. The chain links TRBV9 to TRBJ2-3; 9 bases fit TRBD2. J gave up 4 bases and V 4 bases, and 7 bases lay outside the gene matches. From germline, CDR1 is SGDLS and CDR2 YYNGEE. This CDR3 has 15 amino acids. This CDR3 reads CASSSAGGLADTQYF. Written as DNA, the CDR3 is TGTGCCAGCAGCTCAGCGGGAGGCCTAGCAGATACGCAGTATTTT.

The chain links TRBV5-6 to TRBJ2-3; 8 nucleotides agree with TRBD1. Germline lookup yields CDR1 SGHDT and CDR2 YYEEEE. Losses at the gene ends were 4 bases for V and 2 bases for J; bases not matched to a gene: 6. The CDR3 extends over 15 amino acids. Here the CDR3 DNA reads TGTGCCAGCAGCCTCGACAGGGGATCCACAGATACGCAGTATTTT. Protein sequence: CASSLDRGSTDTQYF. The full variable domain, with the rest looked up from reference TRBV5-6 and TRBJ2-3, is DAGVTQSPTHLIKTRGQQVTLRCSPKSGHDTVSWYQQALGQGPQFIFQYYEEEERQRGNFPDRFSGHQFPNYSSELNVNALLLGDSALYLCASSLDRGSTDTQYFGPGTRLTVL.

The chain employs TRBV19 and TRBJ2-3; 8 positions agree with TRBD2. Unmatched junction bases numbered 12, after V lost 7 bases and J lost 6 bases. CDR1 is LNHDA, CDR2 SQIVND, per germline (reference sequence). This CDR3 contains 15 residues. The CDR3 region has the DNA TGTGCCAGTACCGCGGGGGGAGGGGACCGCGATACGCAGTATTTT. This sequence encodes CASTAGGGDRDTQYF.

This clone came up once. The chain combines TRBV12-3 or TRBV12-4 with TRBJ1-2, with a weak D call TRBD1 (5 bases). The CDR3 is 12 residues long. V was trimmed by 5 bases and J by 5 bases, leaving 9 bases between them. The CDR3 is CASSRGGYGYTF. The CDR3 DNA is TGTGCCAGCAGTCGGGGGGGATATGGCTACACCTTC.

The chain is built from TRBV7-2 and TRBJ2-3; TRBD2 is a possible D gene (7 bases). V lost 2 bases to trimming and J lost 2 bases, with 11 bases between them. Germline loops: CDR1 SGHTA, CDR2 FQGNSA. The CDR3 is 15 amino acids. The CDR3 coding sequence is TGTGCCAGCAGCTTAAACCGGGGGGCCACAGATACGCAGTATTTT. Its translation is CASSLNRGATDTQYF.

This chain joins TRBV5-4 and TRBJ2-7, with D possibly matching TRBD1 (6 bases). The CDR3 spans 16 residues. Germline CDR1 is SGHNT and CDR2 is YYREEE (reference sequence). With 0 bases removed from V and 1 base from J, the gap between germline ends came to 14 bases. The CDR3 bases are TGTGCCAGCAGCTTGGCCATGTCAGGGGTATCCTACGAGCAGTACTTC. Protein product: CASSLAMSGVSYEQYF.

The V and J genes are TRBV5-4 and TRBJ2-3; TRBD2 matches 11 bases. The germline gives CDR1 SGHNT, CDR2 YYREEE (reference sequence). There are 18 residues in the CDR3. V gave up 2 bases and J gave up 5 bases; unmatched junction bases: 13. The CDR3 DNA reads as TGTGCCAGCAGCTTAGGGTGGACTAGCGGGCCCAGGGGAGATACGCAGTATTTT. Residues: CASSLGWTSGPRGDTQYF.

This chain uses TRBV7-9 with TRBJ1-5; TRBD1 matches at 9 bases. CDR1 is SEHNR, CDR2 FQNEAQ, per germline (reference sequence). The CDR3 loop spans 16 amino acids. V gave up 4 bases and J gave up 4 bases; unmatched junction bases: 8. The CDR3 protein is CASSSYRDRENQPQHF. CDR3 in DNA: TGTGCCAGCAGCTCCTACCGGGACAGGGAAAATCAGCCCCAGCATTTT.

This chain links TRBV24-1 with TRBJ2-1; 8 bases match TRBD1. In germline, CDR1 is KGHDR, CDR2 SFDVKD. Trimming took 4 bases from V and 7 from J; bases not matched to a gene: 11. The CDR3 length is 16 residues. In DNA form, the CDR3 reads TGTGCCACCAGTGACCCGACAGGGGTTCAAAGGAATGAGCAGTTCTTC. Amino acid sequence: CATSDPTGVQRNEQFF.

V gene TRBV24-1 combines with J gene TRBJ2-5, with 11 bases lining up with TRBD1. The CDR3 is made up of 16 amino acids. The V gene end was trimmed by 2 bases and the J gene end by 1 base; junction bases not matched to a gene: 2. Germline V gene sequence: CDR1 KGHDR, CDR2 SFDVKD. The CDR3 loop is CATSDSGTGGQETQYF. The CDR3 nucleotides are TGTGCCACCAGTGATTCCGGGACAGGGGGCCAAGAGACCCAGTACTTC.

This chain uses TRBV30 with TRBJ1-2; D is possibly TRBD1 (6 bases). The CDR3 totals 15 residues. V lost 3 bases and J 0 bases, leaving 14 bases between the germline ends. CDR1 and CDR2 (germline): GTSNPN, SVGIG (reference sequence). The CDR3 protein is CAWSQGRTANYGYTF. The CDR3 DNA follows: TGTGCCTGGAGCCAGGGCAGGACAGCTAACTATGGCTACACCTTC.

The rearrangement links TRBV27 to TRBJ2-4; a possible D gene is TRBD2 (6 bases). Between the trimmed V and J ends, which lost 3 bases and 8 bases, there was a span of 8 bases. The CDR3 runs to 12 residues. Germline CDR1 reads MNHEY; CDR2 reads SMNVEV (reference sequence). In DNA form, the CDR3 reads TGTGCCAGCAGTTTGCGCGGGGACATTCAGTACTTC. This encodes CASSLRGDIQYF.

Here the CDR3 reads CASSFPRQVETQYF. CDR3 in DNA: TGTGCCAGCAGCTTTCCCCGACAGGTAGAGACCCAGTACTTC. This chain joins TRBV7-6 and TRBJ2-5, with a tentative D call TRBD1 (6 bases). Looked up from germline, CDR1 is SGHVS and CDR2 is FNYEAQ. The CDR3 is 14 residues long. Trimming pared 3 bases from V and 4 bases from J, leaving 12 bases between.

In this sample, this clone turned up once. This chain connects TRBV24-1 to TRBJ2-7, with TRBD2 matching over 8 bases. V was pared by 9 bases and J by 7 bases, with 16 bases of the junction left unmatched. Germline V gives CDR1 KGHDR, CDR2 SFDVKD. The CDR3 contains 15 residues. CDR3 in amino acids: CATGARGRREGEQYF. CDR3 bases: TGTGCCACCGGAGCCCGGGGACGTCGGGAGGGTGAGCAGTACTTC.

This clone came up once. The gene calls are TRBV5-4 and TRBJ2-3; 10 positions match TRBD2. The CDR3 covers 16 residues. The trim removed 4 bases at V and 2 bases at J, leaving 7 bases unmatched. Germline CDR1 is SGHNT and CDR2 is YYREEE (reference sequence). CDR3 DNA sequence: TGTGCCAGCAGCAGACAAGCGGGAGGGATCACAGATACGCAGTATTTT. Translation: CASSRQAGGITDTQYF.

This sequence joins TRBV7-2 and TRBJ2-5, with 10 bases matching TRBD2. The ends lost 4 bases at V and 5 bases at J; junction bases unmatched: 7. This CDR3 is 15 amino acids long. Germline V gene lookup returns CDR1 SGHTA and CDR2 FQGNSA. The CDR3 nucleotides are TGTGCCAGCAGCTCCTCTAGCGGGGGCTGGGAGACCCAGTACTTC. Translated, it gives CASSSSSGGWETQYF.

The V and J genes are TRBV5-6 and TRBJ1-1; D perhaps matches TRBD1 (5 bases). The CDR3 spans 15 residues. V shed 3 bases and J shed 2 bases, with 14 bases lying between them. CDR1 is SGHDT, CDR2 YYEEEE, per germline. The CDR3 region has the DNA TGTGCCAGCAGCTCAACCGGGACTATAAACACTGAAGCTTTCTTT. Translation: CASSSTGTINTEAFF. Variable domain in full (rest from reference TRBV5-6 and TRBJ1-1): DAGVTQSPTHLIKTRGQQVTLRCSPKSGHDTVSWYQQALGQGPQFIFQYYEEEERQRGNFPDRFSGHQFPNYSSELNVNALLLGDSALYLCASSSTGTINTEAFFGQGTRLTVV.